Presented here are 28 T cell receptor beta chains from one specimen sequenced in a study of OX40 agonist ivuxolimab in advanced cancers. Clones were sequenced by immunoSEQ multiplex PCR, and TCRdb holds only the in-frame ones, with some missing. The sample lists 50,000 to 65,000 clones, roughly 90% occurring once. The sequencing here drew on CD4+ or CD8+ T cells sorted from blood, taken in a trial of the OX40 agonist ivuxolimab. These receptors were taken from an adult with an advanced solid tumor such as melanoma, head and neck, liver or kidney cancer.

The chain links TRBV19 to TRBJ1-3; D gene ambiguous. Germline CDR1 reads LNHDA; CDR2 reads SQIVND (reference sequence). CDR3 length: 15 residues. The V gene lost 4 bases and the J gene lost 2 bases, with 12 bases spanning the gap. CDR3 region: CASSNRGFTGNTIYF. For the CDR3, the DNA is TGTGCCAGTAGTAACCGAGGTTTTACTGGAAACACCATATATTTT.

The rearrangement uses TRBV9 and TRBJ1-1; D is unresolved. The germline V and J ends were trimmed by 0 bases and 3 bases, with 12 bases remaining between them. This CDR3 has 15 amino acids. Germline loops: CDR1 SGDLS, CDR2 YYNGEE. CDR3 in DNA: TGTGCCAGCAGCGTAGCCTTAGATCGGTACACTGAAGCTTTCTTT. Translation: CASSVALDRYTEAFF.

The chain couples TRBV6-1 to TRBJ1-6, with D perhaps TRBD1 (5 bases). There are 14 residues in the CDR3. V was cut by 7 bases and J by 8 bases, with 15 bases left in between. In germline, CDR1 is MNHNS, CDR2 SASEGT. The CDR3 nucleotides are TGTGCCAGCATCAACCGGGACGGATATTCACCCCTCCACTTT. It codes for CASINRDGYSPLHF.

The chain joins TRBV5-1 to TRBJ2-3; 7 nucleotides line up with TRBD2. The CDR3 is made up of 14 amino acids. The germline V gene has CDR1 SGHRS and CDR2 YFSETQ. Trimming removed 0 bases from V and 6 bases from J; junction bases left unmatched: 4. The CDR3 loop reads CASSLGGGKDTQYF. CDR3 DNA sequence: TGCGCCAGCAGCTTGGGCGGGGGTAAGGATACGCAGTATTTT. The entire variable domain, with the rest obtained from reference TRBV5-1 and TRBJ2-3, is as follows: KAGVTQTPRYLIKTRGQQVTLSCSPISGHRSVSWYQQTPGQGLQFLFEYFSETQRNKGNFPGRFSGRQFSNSRSEMNVSTLELGDSALYLCASSLGGGKDTQYFGPGTRLTVL.

The CDR3 DNA reads TGTGCCAGCAGCTCCCTGTTGAGGGGAAGAAATTCACCCCTCCACTTT. This sequence encodes CASSSLLRGRNSPLHF. The chain combines TRBV11-2 with TRBJ1-6; tentatively, D is TRBD1 (5 bases). The V gene lost 4 bases and the J gene lost 7 bases, with 17 bases spanning the gap. Germline assignment: CDR1 SGHAT and CDR2 FQNNGV. The CDR3 loop spans 16 amino acids.

This chain uses TRBV28 with TRBJ2-5; D is perhaps TRBD1 (6 bases). CDR1 and CDR2 from the germline V gene are MDHEN and SYDVKM. V dropped 6 bases and J dropped 5 bases, with 22 bases sitting between them. There are 16 residues in the CDR3. In DNA, the CDR3 is TGTGCCAGCAGCCCATCCTACCCAACAGGGCGGGAGACCCAGTACTTC. It specifies CASSPSYPTGRETQYF.

V and J are TRBV19 and TRBJ1-6; 8 bases align to TRBD1. CDR1 and CDR2 (germline): LNHDA, SQIVND (reference sequence). The V and J ends lost 6 bases and 8 bases, in that order; junction bases with no gene match: 6. This CDR3 spans 14 amino acids. The CDR3 spells CASSDRGRDSPLHF. In nucleotides, the CDR3 is TGTGCCAGTAGCGACAGGGGTAGGGATTCACCCCTCCACTTT.

The chain has TRBV6-6 and TRBJ1-4, with D uncertain. Trimming cost V 5 bases and J 5 bases, with 9 bases left between them. The CDR3 runs to 13 residues. The germline V gene has CDR1 MNHNY and CDR2 SVGAGI (reference sequence). The CDR3, as DNA: TGTGCCAGCAGTACACGAAACAATGAAAAACTGTTTTTT. As protein: CASSTRNNEKLFF.

V gene TRBV11-2 combines with J gene TRBJ1-5; D remains ambiguous. V was clipped by 0 bases and J by 6 bases, with 9 bases between them. Germline-derived CDR1 and CDR2 are SGHAT and FQNNGV. There are 14 residues in the CDR3. The CDR3, as DNA: TGTGCCAGCAGCTTAGATCATACGGTTCAGCCCCAGCATTTT. It codes for CASSLDHTVQPQHF.

The chain is built from TRBV5-3 and TRBJ2-7, with TRBD1 identical over 9 bases. TRBV5-3 is classed as an ORF, of uncertain function. V lost 2 bases to trimming and J lost 4 bases; unmatched junction nucleotides: 7. CDR3 length equals 15 residues. The CDR3 nucleotides read TGTGCCAGAAGCTTCCCGGGACAGGGATCATACGAGCAGTACTTC. It yields the protein CARSFPGQGSYEQYF.

This chain joins TRBV27 and TRBJ1-1; 7 bases align to TRBD1. There are 16 residues in the CDR3. The germline V gene encodes CDR1 MNHEY and CDR2 SMNVEV (reference sequence). With 0 bases clipped from V and 1 base from J, the junction kept 5 bases outside the gene matches. The CDR3 bases are TGTGCCAGCAGTTTATCCAGGGGGGTAAGGAACACTGAAGCTTTCTTT. It is translated as CASSLSRGVRNTEAFF.

The genes are TRBV5-1 and TRBJ2-7; 10 bases align to TRBD1. V was clipped by 4 bases and J by 4 bases; unmatched bases: 5. Per the germline V gene, CDR1 is SGHRS and CDR2 is YFSETQ. This CDR3 is 14 amino acids long. CDR3 amino acids: CASSGDRGGYEQYF. CDR3 DNA: TGCGCCAGCAGCGGGGACAGGGGAGGATACGAGCAGTACTTC.

Points on this clone: A read error is likely, as this CDR3 ends without the conserved phenylalanine or tryptophan. The DNA is left out, because the CDR3 cannot be placed on it with certainty; the CDR3 is given as TCRdb lists it. The chain carries TRBV6-1 and TRBJ1-2; TRBD1, the table's D call, lacks a check against the DNA. Per germline, CDR1 MNHNS and CDR2 SASEGT. The length of the CDR3 is 12 amino acids, counting both ends. The CDR3 region is CASSTSRQANLL.

V gene TRBV6-1 combines with J gene TRBJ1-6; 7 positions match TRBD1. The CDR3 is made up of 15 amino acids. V shed 3 bases and J 8 bases; nucleotides not matched to a gene: 7. The germline gives CDR1 MNHNS, CDR2 SASEGT. In DNA form, the CDR3 reads TGTGCCAGCAGTGATGTAGGGGGCTCGGATTCACCCCTCCACTTT. Protein sequence: CASSDVGGSDSPLHF.

The chain recombines TRBV9 with TRBJ1-4; D is possibly TRBD1 (6 bases). The length of the CDR3 is 17 residues. V was shortened by 4 bases and J by 5 bases, with 21 bases between the two germline ends. Germline V CDR1 and CDR2: SGDLS, YYNGEE. CDR3 loop: CASSRTAVGGLNEKLFF. The CDR3, as DNA: TGTGCCAGCAGCCGGACAGCCGTTGGGGGCCTAAATGAAAAACTGTTTTTT.

The chain uses TRBV9 and TRBJ1-1; D gene uncertain. Germline V gene sequence: CDR1 SGDLS, CDR2 YYNGEE. V was trimmed by 0 bases and J by 0 bases, leaving 12 bases between them. The CDR3 is made up of 16 amino acids. CDR3 in amino acids: CASSVGVGVMNTEAFF. The CDR3 coding sequence is TGTGCCAGCAGCGTAGGGGTCGGGGTTATGAACACTGAAGCTTTCTTT.

J is TRBJ1-2 and V is TRBV21-1. TRBV21-1 is a pseudogene. The CDR3 is 12 amino acids. The CDR3 DNA sequence: TGTGCCAGCAGCTCCTGGAGACGTGGCTACACCTTC. Protein product: CASSSWRRGYTF.

This chain connects TRBV15 to TRBJ2-3; D uncertain. The V and J ends lost 3 bases and 2 bases respectively, with 9 bases between them. Germline V lookup: CDR1 LNHNV, CDR2 YYDKDF (reference sequence). CDR3 length equals 14 residues. Here the CDR3 reads CATSSNYNTDTQYF. CDR3 nucleotide sequence: TGTGCCACCAGCAGCAACTACAACACAGATACGCAGTATTTT.

CDR3 bases: TGCAGCGGAACCCTCAACACAGGGATCCAAGAGACCCAGTACTTC. This translates into CSGTLNTGIQETQYF. This rearrangement joins TRBV29-1 to TRBJ2-5, with D perhaps matching TRBD1 (6 bases). The CDR3 sequence is 15 residues long. Germline CDR1 reads SQVTM; CDR2 reads ANQGSEA. Trimming pared 7 bases from V and 1 base from J, leaving 19 bases between.

As for this clone: One junction end disagrees with the germline gene, perhaps due to a read error. The gene calls are TRBV2 and TRBJ2-5; TRBD1 is a possible D gene (6 bases). The CDR3 extends over 13 amino acids. Germline V gene lookup returns CDR1 SNHLY and CDR2 FYNNEI. The CDR3 DNA reads TGTGCCAGCAGTAACAGGGTGGAAGAGACCCGGTACTTC. It encodes CASSNRVEETRYF.

This sequence joins TRBV28 and TRBJ2-5; TRBD1 might be the D (6 bases). Germline V CDR1 and CDR2: MDHEN, SYDVKM. This CDR3 has 15 residues. V shed 6 bases and J shed 4 bases, with 18 bases lying between them. Here the CDR3 DNA reads TGTGCCAGCAGACCACAACAGGGTGGGAGAGAGACCCAGTACTTC. Residues: CASRPQQGGRETQYF.

This clone was observed a handful of times. The chain has TRBV7-8 and TRBJ1-6; D perhaps matches TRBD1 (5 bases). Germline CDR1 reads SGHVS; CDR2 reads FQNEAQ. The V and J ends lost 2 bases and 9 bases respectively, with 14 bases between them. CDR3 size: 15 residues. The CDR3 region has the DNA TGTGCCAGCAGCTTATCGGGGCAGGTTGGTTCACCCCTCCACTTT. As protein: CASSLSGQVGSPLHF.

The chain links TRBV30 to TRBJ1-4, with D unclear. The germline CDR1 and CDR2 sequences are GTSNPN and SVGIG (reference sequence). CDR3 length: 11 residues. The ends were cut back, 3 bases at V and 7 bases at J, with 6 bases in the middle. The CDR3 nucleotides are TGTGCCTGGAGCCCTCGTGAAAAACTGTTTTTT. It yields the protein CAWSPREKLFF.

The rearrangement joins TRBV6-5 to TRBJ1-6; TRBD1 aligns across 9 bases. This CDR3 spans 15 amino acids. Trimming took 6 bases from V and 4 from J; bases not matched to a gene: 4. Germline loops: CDR1 MNHEY, CDR2 SVGAGI. This CDR3 is CASRPTGGYNSPLHF. The CDR3 DNA reads as TGTGCCAGCAGACCGACAGGGGGGTATAATTCACCCCTCCACTTT.

The chain is built from TRBV10-3 and TRBJ2-2; unclear D gene. The CDR3 is 15 amino acids. CDR1 is ENHRY and CDR2 is SYGVKD in the germline V gene. V lost 10 bases, J lost 2 bases, and 17 bases lay in between. CDR3 sequence reads: CATDTDPTNTGELFF. DNA for the CDR3: TGTGCCACCGATACTGACCCGACCAACACCGGGGAGCTGTTTTTT.

This clone was found a few times. This chain joins TRBV4-1 and TRBJ2-2; maybe TRBD1 (6 bases). V lost 3 bases and J lost 6, with 14 bases in between. This CDR3 has 15 residues. Germline values: CDR1 MGHRA, CDR2 YSYEKL. This CDR3 reads CASSHQGTQSGELFF. In DNA form, the CDR3 reads TGCGCCAGCAGCCACCAGGGGACACAATCCGGGGAGCTGTTTTTT.

This sequence joins TRBV19 and TRBJ1-5; D gene unclear. This CDR3 comprises 13 residues. The germline V gene encodes CDR1 LNHDA and CDR2 SQIVND (reference sequence). V was shortened by 7 bases and J by 2 bases, with 9 bases between the two germline ends. Here the CDR3 reads CASNPSGNQPQHF. The CDR3 DNA reads TGTGCCAGTAATCCATCGGGCAATCAGCCCCAGCATTTT.

The V call is TRBV7-9, the J call TRBJ1-2; D is perhaps TRBD1 (5 bases). Trimming removed 3 bases at V and 8 bases at J, with 19 bases between. The germline V gene encodes CDR1 SEHNR and CDR2 FQNEAQ (reference sequence). This CDR3 comprises 15 residues. The CDR3 nucleotides read TGTGCCAGCAGCTTCGGACAAGGGGATACGGGAGGCTACACCTTC. Its translation is CASSFGQGDTGGYTF.